This passage covers 14 T cell receptor beta chains from one sample sequenced in a study of a mutant IDH1 vaccine in newly diagnosed glioma (dated by TCRdb to about 2021). The sample's time point, from its label and the paper: baseline, week 1 (first vaccination visit). The treatment or condition tag for this specimen amounts to: pre-vaccination baseline after standard-of-care therapy. Library prep was done by the immunoSEQ multiplex PCR assay. TCRdb re-hosts the immuneACCESS table, in-frame sequences only. Its copies lack some clones; in the studies checked, an unresolved V gene accounts for under half of them, and the cause for the rest is not known. In all, the sample holds more than 50,000 clones, and 65% to 90% of those were seen once. Under 3.5% of the sample is in the top ten clones. The source material was PBMCs, sampled from a glioma patient treated with radiotherapy, temozolomide or both. The receptors derive from a man aged 30-40 years with glioma.

The gene calls are TRBV6-1 and TRBJ1-6; perhaps TRBD1 as D (5 bases). The V gene lost 2 bases and the J gene lost 7 bases, with 15 bases spanning the gap. This CDR3 contains 16 residues. Germline V gene sequence: CDR1 MNHNS, CDR2 SASEGT. The CDR3 sequence is CASSEKSRDWNSPLHF. The CDR3 coding sequence is TGTGCCAGCAGTGAAAAGTCTCGGGACTGGAATTCACCCCTCCACTTT.

The chain couples TRBV4-2 to TRBJ2-1; no reliable D call. Germline V gene data show CDR1 as LGHNA and CDR2 as YNFKEQ. Trimming took off 1 base at V and 10 bases at J, with 14 bases between the two ends. The CDR3 sequence is 14 residues long. The CDR3 reads CASSQGPVKKEQFF. DNA for the CDR3: TGTGCCAGCAGCCAAGGGCCAGTTAAGAAAGAGCAGTTCTTC.

The chain combines TRBV11-2 with TRBJ2-1; 9 bases agree with TRBD2. CDR3 length equals 16 residues. Germline V gene lookup returns CDR1 SGHAT and CDR2 FQNNGV. V lost 0 bases to trimming and J lost 7 bases; unmatched junction nucleotides: 7. The CDR3 DNA reads as TGTGCCAGCAGCTTAGATCTAGCGGGGATGGCGAATGAGCAGTTCTTC. Translation: CASSLDLAGMANEQFF.

The chain couples TRBV29-1 to TRBJ2-7; 10 bases line up with TRBD1. CDR1 is SQVTM, CDR2 ANQGSEA, per germline. The CDR3 sequence is 14 residues long. The junction had 10 bases not matched to a gene; V was cut back by 7 bases and J by 4 bases. DNA of the CDR3: TGCAGCGCTCGACAGGGGGCTGGCCGGTACGAGCAGTACTTC. This translates into CSARQGAGRYEQYF.

The chain uses TRBV6-5 and TRBJ1-6; TRBD1 might be the D (5 bases). V was clipped by 6 bases and J by 6 bases, with 15 bases between them. Germline loops: CDR1 MNHEY, CDR2 SVGAGI. This CDR3 is 15 amino acids long. CDR3 nucleotides: TGTGCCAGCAGGGAATCGGGACTGATTAATTCACCCCTCCACTTT. This gives the protein CASRESGLINSPLHF.

V is TRBV7-9 and J is TRBJ1-4, with 7 bases that match TRBD1. V lost 7 bases and J lost 5; bases outside the gene matches: 19. CDR3 length: 18 residues. Germline V lookup: CDR1 SEHNR, CDR2 FQNEAQ (reference sequence). The CDR3 loop is CASTLAAVRDSDNEKLFF. In DNA, the CDR3 is TGTGCCAGCACTCTTGCTGCCGTTCGGGACAGCGACAATGAAAAACTGTTTTTT.

The chain recombines TRBV6-1 with TRBJ2-7; TRBD1 matches 7 bases. The CDR3 contains 15 residues. V lost 4 bases to trimming and J lost 0 bases; unmatched junction nucleotides: 6. CDR1 is MNHNS, CDR2 SASEGT, per germline. The CDR3 nucleotides read TGTGCCAGCAGTGGGTCGACAGGGAGCTCCTACGAGCAGTACTTC. Its translation is CASSGSTGSSYEQYF.

This chain connects TRBV7-9 to TRBJ1-1; D remains ambiguous. Trimming stripped 1 base from V and 8 bases from J, with 8 bases between. The germline CDR1 and CDR2 sequences are SEHNR and FQNEAQ (reference sequence). This CDR3 has 12 residues. The CDR3 nucleotides read TGTGCCAGCAGCTTAGGGGCAGCCGAAGCTTTCTTT. Its protein product is CASSLGAAEAFF.

The chain employs TRBV2 and TRBJ1-6; D possibly corresponds to TRBD1 (5 bases). Per the germline V gene, CDR1 is SNHLY and CDR2 is FYNNEI. CDR3 length: 17 residues. Trimming left V 2 bases short and J 1 base short, with 12 bases between. As DNA, the CDR3 is TGTGCCAGCAGTGAACCCAGGGTGGGGTCCTATAATTCACCCCTCCACTTT. This gives the protein CASSEPRVGSYNSPLHF. The whole variable domain, remainder taken from reference TRBV2 and TRBJ1-6, is EPEVTQTPSHQVTQMGQEVILRCVPISNHLYFYWYRQILGQKVEFLVSFYNNEISEKSEIFDDQFSVERPDGSNFTLKIRSTKLEDSAMYFCASSEPRVGSYNSPLHFGNGTRLTVT.

V usage is TRBV21-1 and J usage is TRBJ2-7; the table's D call, TRBD1, was not checked against the DNA. TRBV21-1 is a recognized pseudogene. The CDR3 loop spans 17 amino acids. As DNA, the CDR3 is TGTGCCAGCAGCGAACAGGCAAGAGCAGGGGTCACCTACGAGCAGTACTTC. Translated, it gives CASSEQARAGVTYEQYF.

This clone was detected only once. This chain connects TRBV18 to TRBJ1-1; 7 positions agree with TRBD1. CDR3 size: 14 residues. Germline CDR1 reads KGHSH; CDR2 reads LQKENI. V shed 4 bases and J 4 bases; nucleotides not matched to a gene: 6. The CDR3 coding sequence is TGTGCCAGCTCACAGGGGGCGCAAGTCACTGAAGCTTTCTTT. Translation gives CASSQGAQVTEAFF. The whole variable domain, remainder taken from reference TRBV18 and TRBJ1-1, is NAGVMQNPRHLVRRRGQEARLRCSPMKGHSHVYWYRQLPEEGLKFMVYLQKENIIDESGMPKERFSAEFPKEGPSILRIQQVVRGDSAAYFCASSQGAQVTEAFFGQGTRLTVV.

The V call is TRBV7-9, the J call TRBJ2-7, with D perhaps assigned TRBD1 or TRBD2 (5 bases each). The CDR3 is made up of 16 amino acids. Germline CDR1 SEHNR, CDR2 FQNEAQ (reference sequence). Trimming removed 7 bases at V and 3 bases at J, with 22 bases between. The CDR3 spells CASTVGGSGTLYEQYF. The CDR3 region has the DNA TGTGCCAGCACCGTAGGTGGATCCGGGACCCTCTACGAGCAGTACTTC.

This clone appeared a single time. The chain carries TRBV5-1 and TRBJ2-3; D tentatively reads TRBD1 or TRBD2 (5 bases each). V was cut by 4 bases and J by 5 bases, with 8 bases left in between. Germline lookup yields CDR1 SGHRS and CDR2 YFSETQ. The CDR3 runs to 12 residues. CDR3 region: CASSRGVDTQYF. For the CDR3, the DNA is TGCGCCAGCAGCCGAGGGGTAGATACGCAGTATTTT.

The gene calls are TRBV30 and TRBJ2-5, with no clear D. The J call may be mistaken, given a closer DNA end match to TRBJ2-7. Germline CDR1 is GTSNPN and CDR2 is SVGIG (reference sequence). The CDR3 contains 13 residues. CDR3 amino acids: CAWSILFSYEQYF. Written as DNA, the CDR3 is TGTGCCTGGAGCATACTTTTCTCCTACGAGCAGTACTTC.